These 26 T cell receptor beta chains came from one sample sequenced in a study of blood T cell repertoires in COVID-19. Libraries were prepared by immunoSEQ multiplex PCR; TCRdb keeps only in-frame clonotypes and omits some of them. The table has some 100,000 clones, roughly 76% seen once. The sequenced sample was peripheral blood. Every receptor here comes from a human donor in a cohort sampled during active COVID-19.

This chain connects TRBV4-1 to TRBJ1-1, with D unresolved. The CDR3 loop spans 15 amino acids. From germline, CDR1 is MGHRA and CDR2 YSYEKL. V was pared by 0 bases and J by 5 bases, with 13 bases between. The CDR3 nucleotides read TGCGCCAGCAGCCAAGAAATCCTGGGCGGGACTGAAGCTTTCTTT. Its translation: CASSQEILGGTEAFF.

The CDR3 DNA follows: TGTGCCAGCAGCGTAGATCTAGCGGCCTACGAGCAGTACTTC. Its protein product is CASSVDLAAYEQYF. V and J are TRBV9 and TRBJ2-7; 7 bases match TRBD2. This CDR3 has 14 residues. CDR1 is SGDLS, CDR2 YYNGEE, per germline. V was clipped by 0 bases and J by 2 bases; unmatched bases: 2.

The chain recombines TRBV7-2 with TRBJ1-3, with D unclear. Germline V gene data show CDR1 as SGHTA and CDR2 as FQGNSA. This CDR3 is 16 amino acids long. The V end was cut by 5 bases, the J end by 4 bases, with 18 bases between. For the CDR3, the DNA is TGTGCCAGCAGCCCAGAAGCCGGGATTAGGGGAAACACCATATATTTT. This gives the protein CASSPEAGIRGNTIYF.

The V gene is TRBV7-9, the J gene TRBJ1-1; 8 bases match TRBD1. The CDR3 length is 15 residues. Per germline, CDR1 SEHNR and CDR2 FQNEAQ (reference sequence). V was pared by 6 bases and J by 1 base, with 7 bases of the junction left unmatched. CDR3 residues: CASRIRTGRNTEAFF. The CDR3 DNA sequence: TGTGCCAGCAGGATCAGGACAGGGAGGAACACTGAAGCTTTCTTT. Looking up the rest from reference TRBV7-9 and TRBJ1-1 gives the full variable domain: DTGVSQNPRHKITKRGQNVTFRCDPISEHNRLYWYRQTLGQGPEFLTYFQNEAQLEKSRLLSDRFSAERPKGSFSTLEIQRTEQGDSAMYLCASRIRTGRNTEAFFGQGTRLTVV.

This clone turned up a few times. The rearrangement links TRBV30 to TRBJ1-1; D remains unclear. The CDR3 covers 17 residues. Germline CDR1 GTSNPN, CDR2 SVGIG (reference sequence). With 1 base removed from V and 5 bases from J, the gap between germline ends came to 23 bases. CDR3 protein: CAWSGRRTSGRTTEAFF. The CDR3 nucleotides are TGTGCCTGGAGTGGGCGGAGGACTTCGGGCCGAACAACTGAAGCTTTCTTT.

This clone occurred a few times. The rearrangement links TRBV2 to TRBJ2-7; 11 positions match TRBD1. With 5 bases clipped from V and 3 bases from J, the junction kept 6 bases outside the gene matches. Germline V gives CDR1 SNHLY, CDR2 FYNNEI. The CDR3 totals 15 residues. The CDR3 DNA follows: TGTGCCAGCAGTTACCGGGACAGGGGGGTCTACGAGCAGTACTTC. The encoded protein is CASSYRDRGVYEQYF.

The CDR3 here is CASSLEGQSQETQYF. Here the CDR3 DNA reads TGTGCCAGCAGCTTAGAGGGACAGTCCCAAGAGACCCAGTACTTC. The chain uses TRBV7-8 and TRBJ2-5; TRBD1 agrees at 7 bases. The CDR3 loop spans 15 amino acids. Germline V gives CDR1 SGHVS, CDR2 FQNEAQ. The trim removed 1 base at V and 1 base at J, leaving 3 bases unmatched.

The DNA of the CDR3 is TGTGCCAGCAGCTTGGGACAGTCTAGGGTGGTTGAGCAGTTCTTC. Encoded protein: CASSLGQSRVVEQFF. The chain has TRBV11-2 and TRBJ2-1, with TRBD1 matching over 7 bases. CDR1 is SGHAT and CDR2 is FQNNGV in the germline V gene. The CDR3 extends over 15 amino acids. After removal of 3 bases from V and 9 bases from J, the junction contained 11 bases not matched to a gene.

The rearrangement uses TRBV6-1 and TRBJ2-6; no clear D gene. The CDR3 is 16 residues long. CDR1 and CDR2 from the germline V gene are MNHNS and SASEGT. V gave up 3 bases and J gave up 0 bases, with 9 bases separating them. CDR3 bases: TGTGCCAGCAGTGATGGCCGCCACTCTGGGGCCAACGTCCTGACTTTC. It codes for CASSDGRHSGANVLTF.

The J gene is TRBJ1-5, the V gene TRBV27; D gene ambiguous. The CDR3 runs to 13 residues. V lost 3 bases and J 4 bases, leaving 7 bases between the germline ends. The V gene's germline CDR1 is MNHEY and CDR2 SMNVEV (reference sequence). The DNA of the CDR3 is TGTGCCAGCAGTTTGGAGATAAATCAGCCCCAGCATTTT. Encoded protein: CASSLEINQPQHF.

The rearrangement joins TRBV24-1 to TRBJ2-7; 7 bases map to TRBD2. Germline V lookup: CDR1 KGHDR, CDR2 SFDVKD. Trimming cost V 6 bases and J 3 bases; bases outside gene matches: 4. The length of the CDR3 is 13 residues. Here the CDR3 reads CATSPAGSYEQYF. CDR3 nucleotide sequence: TGTGCCACCAGTCCAGCGGGAAGCTACGAGCAGTACTTC.

The V gene is TRBV5-1, the J gene TRBJ2-3; 9 bases match TRBD2. Trimming cost V 6 bases and J 3 bases; bases outside gene matches: 11. The CDR3 is 16 residues long. Germline V gene data show CDR1 as SGHRS and CDR2 as YFSETQ. The CDR3 here is CASKGGGAVRTDTQYF. The CDR3 coding sequence is TGCGCCAGCAAGGGCGGGGGGGCAGTTCGTACAGATACGCAGTATTTT.

The genes are TRBV4-3 and TRBJ1-1, with TRBD1 identical over 7 bases. This CDR3 region has 15 residues. In germline, CDR1 is LGHNA, CDR2 YSLEER. After removal of 0 bases from V and 6 bases from J, the junction contained 7 bases not matched to a gene. The CDR3 coding sequence is TGCGCCAGCAGCCAAGATACAGGGGTTGGTGCTGAAGCTTTCTTT. Protein sequence: CASSQDTGVGAEAFF.

The rearrangement joins TRBV6-2 or TRBV6-3 to TRBJ2-7; TRBD1 matches at 7 bases. With V trimmed by 8 bases and J by 6 bases, 13 bases remained unmatched. The CDR3 spans 14 residues. The V gene's germline CDR1 is MNHEY and CDR2 SVGEGT. CDR3 bases: TGTGCCAGCGGCCAAACCGATGACAGGGCCGAGCAGTACTTC. Its protein product is CASGQTDDRAEQYF.

The CDR3 spells CASSLSLAGWSNEQFF. CDR3 coding DNA: TGTGCCAGCAGTTTATCGTTGGCAGGGTGGTCCAATGAGCAGTTCTTC. This rearrangement joins TRBV27 to TRBJ2-1, with D maybe TRBD1 (5 bases). The CDR3 covers 16 residues. The V end lost 0 bases, the J end lost 6 bases, and 15 bases lay between the germline ends. Germline V CDR1 and CDR2: MNHEY, SMNVEV (reference sequence).

The CDR3 sequence: CAISIGTANQPQHF. CDR3 coding DNA: TGTGCCATCAGTATAGGGACAGCCAATCAGCCCCAGCATTTT. The V call is TRBV10-3, the J call TRBJ1-5; 7 bases fit TRBD1. The CDR3 loop spans 14 amino acids. The germline V gene has CDR1 ENHRY and CDR2 SYGVKD. J was trimmed by 3 bases and V by 5 bases; bases with no gene match: 4.

The V and J genes are TRBV5-6 and TRBJ1-5; no clear D gene. The V end lost 4 bases, the J end lost 6 bases, and 14 bases lay between the germline ends. CDR3 length: 14 residues. The germline V gene has CDR1 SGHDT and CDR2 YYEEEE. The CDR3 nucleotides read TGTGCCAGCAGCCGCGGGATTCAGGTTCAGCCCCAGCATTTT. This codes for CASSRGIQVQPQHF.

This sequence joins TRBV7-3 and TRBJ2-1, with a weak D call TRBD1 (5 bases). The V end lost 1 base, the J end lost 1 base, and 8 bases lay between the germline ends. The CDR3 totals 15 residues. CDR1 is SGHTA and CDR2 is FQGTGA in the germline V gene. In DNA form, the CDR3 reads TGTGCCAGCAGCTTAATGTCAGGGTCCTACAATGAGCAGTTCTTC. The encoded protein is CASSLMSGSYNEQFF.

The chain links TRBV13 to TRBJ1-2, with 7 bases fitting TRBD1. Germline V gene sequence: CDR1 PRHDT, CDR2 FYEKMQ (reference sequence). This CDR3 is built from 15 residues. V lost 2 bases to trimming and J lost 6 bases; unmatched junction nucleotides: 9. The CDR3 DNA follows: TGTGCCAGCAGCTTAATCGACAGGGCTCTCGATGGCTACACCTTC. Residues: CASSLIDRALDGYTF.

J is TRBJ2-2 and V is TRBV28, with TRBD1 identical over 9 bases. V lost 6 bases, J lost 6 bases, and 5 bases stayed unmatched. Germline assignment: CDR1 MDHEN and CDR2 SYDVKM. There are 14 residues in the CDR3. The CDR3 coding sequence is TGTGCCAGCAGCACGTACAGGGGGCCCGGGGAGCTGTTTTTT. Protein sequence: CASSTYRGPGELFF.

This rearrangement joins TRBV7-6 to TRBJ2-1; D perhaps matches TRBD2 (5 bases). The V and J ends lost 5 bases and 0 bases respectively, with 14 bases between them. The CDR3 consists of 16 residues. Germline V gene lookup returns CDR1 SGHVS and CDR2 FNYEAQ. CDR3 sequence (DNA): TGTGCCAGCAGCAAAAGGAGCGGAGCCTCCTACAATGAGCAGTTCTTC. It translates to CASSKRSGASYNEQFF.

The chain employs TRBV19 and TRBJ2-7; 10 nucleotides align to TRBD2. Germline CDR1 is LNHDA and CDR2 is SQIVND (reference sequence). With V trimmed by 1 base and J by 6 bases, 3 bases remained unmatched. This CDR3 has 14 amino acids. The CDR3 here is CASSIGTSGTEQYF. Written as DNA, the CDR3 is TGTGCCAGTAGTATAGGCACTAGCGGGACCGAGCAGTACTTC.

V is TRBV11-3 and J is TRBJ2-7; D is possibly TRBD2 (7 bases). The V gene's germline CDR1 is SGHNT and CDR2 YENEEA. The CDR3 extends over 14 amino acids. V was shortened by 5 bases and J by 5 bases, with 16 bases between the two germline ends. This CDR3 reads CASSKGGGINEQYF. For the CDR3, the DNA is TGTGCCAGCAGCAAGGGGGGAGGGATCAACGAGCAGTACTTC.

This clone was seen a single time. The chain recombines TRBV3-1 (or the pseudogene TRBV3-2) with TRBJ2-7, with 9 bases fitting TRBD2. Trimming removed 4 bases from V and 3 bases from J; junction bases left unmatched: 13. This CDR3 is 17 amino acids long. Per germline, CDR1 LGHDT and CDR2 YNNKEL (reference sequence). Written as DNA, the CDR3 is TGTGCCAGCAGCCGAAGGTCGGGTAGCGGGAGTTTCTACGAGCAGTACTTC. The encoded protein is CASSRRSGSGSFYEQYF.

This rearrangement joins TRBV6-5 to TRBJ2-1; possibly TRBD1 for D (5 bases). Per germline, CDR1 MNHEY and CDR2 SVGAGI. The CDR3 spans 12 residues. The V end was cut by 6 bases, the J end by 7 bases, with 10 bases between. In DNA form, the CDR3 reads TGTGCCAGCAGGACGCCAGGGAATGAGCAGTTCTTC. Protein: CASRTPGNEQFF.

The count of this clone is one. The chain is built from TRBV6-5 and TRBJ1-1, with 7 bases matching TRBD1. Germline CDR1 MNHEY, CDR2 SVGAGI. The J segment lost 1 base and the V segment lost 10 bases, leaving 9 bases of the junction unmatched. This CDR3 is 14 amino acids long. CDR3 protein: CATTITGANTEAFF. Written as DNA, the CDR3 is TGTGCCACCACCATAACAGGGGCGAACACTGAAGCTTTCTTT.